Reported below is one T cell receptor beta chain. The antigen is undetermined. These data belong to a study of beta chain features in type 1 diabetes. Study conclusions and caveats: For type 1 diabetes patients, VDJ junctions showed fewer insertions and more deletions.

Trimming cost V 5 bases and J 4 bases; bases outside gene matches: 6. CDR1 and CDR2 from the germline V gene are LGHNA and YSLEER. The CDR3 runs 16 residues. Markers CD45RO/CCR7/CD25/CD127/CD95/CD27 served to sort CD4+ naive, central memory, regulatory and stem cell-like memory cells. What was sequenced were expressed TCRB transcripts, since all of the isolated RNA had been reverse transcribed. An average of about 3.5 million reads was obtained for naive, central memory and regulatory T cell samples. Method: immunoSEQ multiplex PCR; TCRdb's copy keeps in-frame clones and lacks some. The sample yields approximately 160,000 clones, about 9.8% seen once.

This clonotype was obtained from a woman under 30 in good health. This chain connects TRBV4-3 to TRBJ2-3; 13 nucleotides line up with TRBD2. The sample was central memory CD4+ T cells from blood. CDR3 nucleotides: TGCGCCAGCAGCGCCGGGACTAGCGGGGCGTCAGATACGCAGTATTTT. This codes for CASSAGTSGASDTQYF.